This TCR beta chain was profiled in a study of graft-versus-host responses after intestinal transplantation. To note about this clone: Its antigen is not known.

Per the germline V gene, CDR1 is SGHVS and CDR2 is FNYEAQ. The CDR3 is 14 amino acids. V lost 4 bases, J lost 5 bases, and 15 bases lay in between. Assay used: immunoSEQ multiplex PCR; TCRdb lists only in-frame clones, some missing. Of about 110,000 clones detected, 85% to 95% appear once; the ten largest clones hold roughly 1.2%. The clonotype was recovered from a human donor who was the organ donor for an intestinal transplant. The material sequenced was unstimulated CD8+ T cells sorted from spleen or lymph node cells, taken before transplant. This chain connects TRBV7-6 to TRBJ2-7; weak D call: TRBD2 (6 bases). The DNA for the CDR3 is TGTGCCAGCAGCTCGGGAGCCAGGGCGGACGAGCAGTACTTC. This codes for CASSSGARADEQYF.